This entry is about one T cell receptor beta chain. Its target antigen remains unknown. No qualities accompany the bases; no much larger clone lies one base away. Receptors were amplified or captured by the immunoSEQ multiplex PCR assay. For the multiplex PCR, a mixture combining 60 forward primers for TCR Vbeta segments and 13 reverse primers for TCR Jbeta segments was used. Amplification of the CDR3 region of rearranged TCR beta genes was performed with a multiplex PCR assay on genomic DNA. On the Illumina HiSeq System, the amplified TCR beta libraries were sequenced as 87-base-pair reads. Per the authors' processing: A later analysis tallied approximately 87 million unique TCR beta chains across the 650 to 750 repertoires, and about 12 million of those chains were shared by two or more donors. Raw reads were error-corrected and collapsed into unique sequences with a nearest-neighbor algorithm that merged closely related sequences to remove PCR and sequencing errors. Alignment of CDR3 sequences to IMGT reference sequences was used to assign V, D and J gene segments. For a sequence to be retained, at least a six-nucleotide match to both a V gene segment and a J gene segment was required. A rearrangement counted as productive if the CDR3 had no stop codons and remained in frame with V and J, and every other rearrangement counted as non-productive. CDR3 was defined by IMGT convention, running from the second conserved V-encoded cysteine to the conserved J-encoded phenylalanine. The earlier analysis of about 620 of the donors excluded sequences that lacked an unambiguous match to a single V gene segment. In an earlier analysis of several hundred of the donors, V segments were called functional above 56.7% productive rearrangements and were called segregating when the between-donor standard deviation exceeded 5%. A statistical classification framework was built for diagnosing cytomegalovirus status from the catalog of TCR beta chain sequences. V and J gene assignment, in a later analysis, came from comparing TCR nucleotide sequences with IMGT/GENE-DB human TR gene sequences. In a later analysis, CDR3 sequences and most-parsimonious VDJ recombination scenarios were assigned using the TCRdist pipeline. In a later analysis, every TCR beta chain was defined by the combination of its CDR3 amino acid sequence and its V-gene family, and reads without a unique V-gene family were dropped. In a later analysis, fewer than 650 highly shared, low-generation-probability nucleotide sequences were removed to address suspected cross-contamination and a sequencing artifact. In a later analysis, a clonal expansion index for each public chain was calculated from normalized within-repertoire ranks of inferred template counts. In a later analysis, generation probabilities were computed with a VDJ recombination model fitted to out-of-frame rearrangements, and the resulting probabilities were checked against IGoR. In a later analysis, TCR-TCR, TCR-HLA and TCR-CMV co-occurrence was scored with hypergeometric tests, and a repertoire-size bias correction was applied to TCR pairs. False discovery rates were estimated in a later analysis by permuting HLA or CMV assignments 20 times. A later analysis grouped co-occurring TCRs with DBSCAN, adding TCRdist sequence similarity when clustering within HLA-allele-positive subsets. For co-occurrence clustering, repertoires with fewer than 30,000 or more than 120,000 public chains were excluded, along with 4 to 6 repertoires with anomalous nucleotide sharing. The source is immuneACCESS, and TCRdb retained only in-frame sequences with V and J called. Part of the clones is not carried over; for the studies checked, unresolved V genes explain less than half of this, and the remainder is unexplained. The V and J calls and clone size are taken from that table; D and trimming were inferred from the DNA. The sample table contains over 70,000 clones; only one count was recorded for approximately 80% of them. Together, the top ten hold 20% to 30% of the sample.

The sample is drawn from a study of cytomegalovirus exposure and HLA in healthy donors (dated by TCRdb to 2015 to 2018). Regarding the complete study: An earlier analysis of about 560 of the donors reported roughly 300 Gb of sequence data and 117 million unique TCR beta sequences obtained from about 200 million T cells. Among the roughly 390 genotyped donors, approximately 82% belonged to the genetic ancestry cluster associated with self-reported Caucasian donors. To decide whether each TCR beta V gene segment behaved as functional or pseudogenic, an earlier analysis of fewer than 750 of the donors relied on high-throughput TCR beta sequencing. In a later analysis, previously published TCR beta repertoires from roughly 710 donors were re-analyzed and high-resolution HLA genotyping was added so that TCR occurrence patterns could be studied. A separate validation cohort of approximately 120 different subjects was used in addition to the roughly 640-subject first cohort. The study profiled the T cell repertoires of more than 500 subjects by immunosequencing and related them to cytomegalovirus serostatus. Every discovery cohort repertoire had been produced on one sequencing platform. Among 398 genotyped donors of the cohort, an average of approximately 240,000 unique TCR beta nucleotide sequences were sequenced per donor, around 18% of them non-productive. The aim of the study was to test whether cataloging public T cell receptors could identify signatures of past pathogen exposure. The number of donors typed differed by locus, with 629-630 for A, B, C, DRB1 and DQB1, 522 for DQA1, about 610 for DPA1, and some 470 for DPB1. Donor age, sex, ethnicity and CMV serostatus were compiled together with the repertoire data. An early release that covered about 600 HLA-typed donors contained approximately 300 gigabases of sequencing data and about 93 million unique TCR sequences. HLA typing included class I and class II loci at four-digit resolution. Because of strong linkage in the cohort, four to six DR-DQ haplotypes were treated as single units for association and clustering. A later genetic analysis took genome-wide SNP genotypes for about 55% of the roughly 700 donors and used that subset as a discovery cohort. The study combined high-throughput TCR immunosequencing, statistical association of individual TCRs with disease status, and machine learning to predict cytomegalovirus infection status. In the later analysis, no new phenotypic data were used to find candidate immune exposures; instead, reliance was placed on TCR beta sequences and their occurrence across donors.

V lost 3 bases and J lost 6 bases, and the count of bases not matched to a germline gene is 7. For CDR1 and CDR2, the germline V gene lists MNHNS and SASEGT. The CDR3 has 15 amino acids, counting the end cysteine and valine. Left in the record is the CDR3 DNA by itself, 45 bases read in frame from the first base. The cohort comprised around 690 healthy bone marrow donors. Cohort members were all nominally healthy when sampled, although unrecorded immune exposures were likely present. The donor was CMV seropositive and belonged to the group of a few hundred seropositive cohort members. Each donor provided a peripheral blood sample, and peripheral blood mononuclear cells were used for TCR beta sequencing. The Qiagen DNeasy Blood Extraction Kit was used to extract genomic DNA from the blood cell samples. On the study overall, not on this receptor specifically: The authors suggested that the approach could potentially be generalized to other disease states and immunological phenotypes. Some IMGT-functional V segments, including TRBV6-2 and TRBV6-3, could not be told apart with the 87-base-pair reads, so those segments were excluded. Approximately 18 rarely observed V segments, including chromosome 9 orphons, were excluded from the earlier analysis of 550 to 700 of the donors because counts were too low. A further reported finding was that TCR beta sequences accurately predicted the HLA-A and HLA-B alleles for most subjects in the first cohort. A later analysis found that TCR association rates varied across HLA loci, with DRB1 alleles showing the most associated TCRs and HLA-C alleles the fewest. A cluster of highly shared sequence variants was judged likely to be a technical artifact of the sequencing pipeline. In a later genetic analysis, fewer N-insertions in productive TCRs were reported among donors in an Asian-associated ancestry cluster than the roughly 700-donor mean. When HLA alleles, especially DR and DQ, strongly co-occurred, attributing TCR associations to individual alleles was difficult. Broadly in line with IMGT annotations, most TCR beta V segments showed up in productive rearrangements about 87% or about 30% of the time in an earlier analysis of some 590 of the donors. Most TCR sequences were seen in very few donors, while some public TCRs were found in many individuals. Presence/absence analyses assumed roughly uniform sequencing depth across donors, an assumption that may not hold. In vitro tests confirmed that a few of the cytomegalovirus-associated TCR beta chains recognize cytomegalovirus antigens. Because some donors lacked HLA typing at each locus, the association tests relied only on the typed subset. This cohort had only TCR beta chains sequenced, and the lack of alpha or paired-chain data limited which features could be detected. Linkage disequilibrium might explain the correlated functional status among segregating V segments, but an unknown experimental factor could not be ruled out. CMV serostatus was the only immune exposure information available for the cohort. In a later analysis, HLA-associated TCR beta chains showed more clonal expansion and lower generation probabilities than non-associated chains that were equally common. A later analysis found that most CMV-associated TCR beta chains appeared HLA-restricted, with HLA associations seemingly driven largely by CMV exposure. An association between a missense DCLRE1C variant and V-gene and J-gene trimming of TCR beta chains was found in a later genetic analysis and replicated in an independent cohort. A later analysis associated 16,951 TCR beta sequences with specific HLA alleles at a false discovery rate of 0.05. The classifier was reported to diagnose cytomegalovirus status with high specificity and sensitivity in both the original and validation cohorts. In a later analysis, several top co-occurrence clusters were reported to appear linked to parvovirus B19, influenza, CMV and Epstein-Barr virus. A total of some 180 TCR beta chains were listed by the study as associated with cytomegalovirus.

The chain uses TRBV6-1 and TRBJ2-7; TRBD2 matches 11 bases in the middle. The sequencing input was PBMCs. The TCR originated in a woman aged 50 to 65 in good health and CMV-seropositive. In nucleotides, the sequence is TGTGCCAGCAGTGAGCGTCGGCTAGCGGGAGGCGAGCAGTACGTC. Translated, it gives CASSERRLAGGEQYV.